This T cell receptor beta chain was recovered during a study of radiotherapy plus CTLA-4 blockade in lung cancer. Study-wide results and limits: Expansion of tumor-derived TCR clones was observed in blood after radiotherapy plus ipilimumab.

J gave up 4 bases and V 0 bases, and 2 bases lay outside the gene matches. The CDR3 covers 15 residues. In germline, CDR1 is SGHTS, CDR2 YDEGEE. The study gave focal radiation plus ipilimumab CTLA-4 blockade to patients with chemo-refractory metastatic non-small-cell lung cancer. This clone has a single count. What it binds is unknown. TCRdb keeps only in-frame clones here, not all; method: immunoSEQ multiplex PCR. The sample records some 37,000 clones, 70% to 75% being singletons. Sequenced material: peripheral blood, taken from a patient treated with radiotherapy plus ipilimumab. This clonotype originated in a human donor with non-small cell lung cancer who had stable disease on radiotherapy plus ipilimumab. The V and J genes are TRBV5-8 and TRBJ2-5, with 11 bases lining up with TRBD1. The chain's CDR3 is CASSLGDRGGETQYF. CDR3 bases: TGTGCCAGCAGCTTGGGGGACAGGGGGGGAGAGACCCAGTACTTC.